This TCR beta chain was sequenced in a study of blood T cell repertoires in COVID-19. Overall study: Samples of COVID-19 (acute and convalescent) were obtained from the United States, Italy and Spain. From T cells, B-cell-depleted T cells, or PBMCs came the material, which was cDNA or gDNA.

CDR1 LNHDA and CDR2 SQIVND come from the germline V gene (reference sequence). V lost 6 bases to trimming and J lost 3 bases, with 20 bases between them. The CDR3 extends over 16 amino acids. As processed by the authors: Counts of nucleated cells, estimated from reference gene primer amplification, were obtained. Profiling relied on immunoSEQ multiplex PCR, and the TCRdb table lists in-frame clones only, not all of them. V, J and clone size derive from that table, while D and trimming were established from the DNA sequence. The top ten hold under 3% of the sample, which has 200,000 or so clones, about 88% seen once. Ages ranged from roughly 18 to 100 years, with residence in more than 20 US areas.

The chain links TRBV19 to TRBJ1-2; D perhaps matches TRBD1 (6 bases). The receptor was isolated from a woman in her thirties or forties with acute COVID-19. Sequenced input: PBMCs or T cells enriched from blood (not recorded which). The CDR3 spells CASRVSGGGSDYGYTF. The CDR3, as DNA: TGTGCCAGTAGAGTATCGGGAGGGGGTTCGGACTATGGCTACACCTTC.